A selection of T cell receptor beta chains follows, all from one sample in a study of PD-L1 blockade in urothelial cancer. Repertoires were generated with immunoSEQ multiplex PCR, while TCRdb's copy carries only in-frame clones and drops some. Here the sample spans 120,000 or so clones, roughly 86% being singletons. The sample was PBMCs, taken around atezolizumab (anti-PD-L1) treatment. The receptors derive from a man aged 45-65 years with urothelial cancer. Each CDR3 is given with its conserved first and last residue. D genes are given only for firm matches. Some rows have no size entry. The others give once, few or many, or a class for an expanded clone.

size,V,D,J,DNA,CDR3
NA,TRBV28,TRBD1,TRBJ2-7,TGTGCCAGCAGTGCACCGGGACAGGGTCTCTACGAGCAGTACTTC,CASSAPGQGLYEQYF
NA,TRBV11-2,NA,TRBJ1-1,TGTGCCAGCAGCTCCTGGACAGAGGAAGCTTTCTTT,CASSSWTEEAFF
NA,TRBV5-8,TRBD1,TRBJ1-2,TGTGCCAGCAGCCAACGGGACAGGGGGAGCTATGGCTACACCTTC,CASSQRDRGSYGYTF
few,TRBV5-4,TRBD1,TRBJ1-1,TGTGCCAGCAGAGTGACTTGGGACAGGGTGAACACTGAAGCTTTCTTT,CASRVTWDRVNTEAFF
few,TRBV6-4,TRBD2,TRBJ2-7,TGTGCCAGCAGTGACTCCACACATCTAGCGGGTTACGAGCAGTACTTC,CASSDSTHLAGYEQYF
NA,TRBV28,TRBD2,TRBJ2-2,TGTGCCAGCAGGGCGGGAGGGAACACCGGGGAGCTGTTTTTT,CASRAGGNTGELFF
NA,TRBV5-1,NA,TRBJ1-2,TGCGCCAGCAGCTTGGATCAGGGAGGGGTACTAGGCACCTTC,CASSLDQGGVLGTF
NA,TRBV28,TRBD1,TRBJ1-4,TGTGCCAGCAGGACGTTGACAGGGGCCCAAGCAACTAATGAAAAACTGTTTTTT,CASRTLTGAQATNEKLFF
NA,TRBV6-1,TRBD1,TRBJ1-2,TGTGCCAGCAGGTTAGGCAGACAGGGATATGGCTACACCTTC,CASRLGRQGYGYTF
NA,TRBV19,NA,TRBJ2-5,TGTGCCAGTAGTGACGAGACAGAAGAGACCCAGTACTTC,CASSDETEETQYF
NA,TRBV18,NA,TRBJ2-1,TGTGCCAGCTCACCACCGTCCAGCAATGAGCAGTTCTTC,CASSPPSSNEQFF
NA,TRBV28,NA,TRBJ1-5,TGTGCCATCCGGGCTCCACAGGGCAATCAGCCCCAGCATTTT,CAIRAPQGNQPQHF
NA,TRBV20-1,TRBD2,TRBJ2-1,TGCAGTGCTGACCGGACTAGTCAACAGTTCTTC,CSADRTSQQFF
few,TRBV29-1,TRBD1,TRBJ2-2,TGCAGGCTCAGGGACAGGGGGCCGGCGGGGGAGCTGTTTTTT,CRLRDRGPAGELFF
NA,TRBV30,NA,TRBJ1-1,TGTGCCTGGACCCGAACAGGGTTGACTGAAGCTTTCTTT,CAWTRTGLTEAFF
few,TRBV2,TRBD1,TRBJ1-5,TGTGCCAGCAGTGAATATAACAGGGGACAGCCCCAGCATTTT,CASSEYNRGQPQHF
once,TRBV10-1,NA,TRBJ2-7,TGCGCCAGCAGTCAGGACATAATAAGCGAGCAGTACTTC,CASSQDIISEQYF
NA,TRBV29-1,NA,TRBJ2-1,TGCAGCGTTGAAGATCTCCGGGATGAGCAGTTCTTC,CSVEDLRDEQFF
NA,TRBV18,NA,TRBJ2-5,TGTGCCAGCTCACCCCAGAAAGGAGGACAGTGGGAGACCCAGTACTTC,CASSPQKGGQWETQYF
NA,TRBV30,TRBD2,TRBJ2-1,TGTGCCTGGAGTGATGGACTAGCGGGAGGCTATGAGCAGTTCTTC,CAWSDGLAGGYEQFF
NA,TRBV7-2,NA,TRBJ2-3,TGTGCCAGCAGCTTAGTTGTAACAAGCACAGATACGCAGTATTTT,CASSLVVTSTDTQYF
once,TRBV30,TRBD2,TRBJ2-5,TGTGCCTGGAGTCAAGGACTAGCGGGGACCTGGGAGACCCAGTACTTC,CAWSQGLAGTWETQYF
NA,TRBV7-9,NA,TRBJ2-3,TGTGCCAGCAGCTTCGGGGGCACAGATACGCAGTATTTT,CASSFGGTDTQYF
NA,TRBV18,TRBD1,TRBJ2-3,TGTGCCAGCTCACAGGACAGGGCAACGCAGTATTTT,CASSQDRATQYF
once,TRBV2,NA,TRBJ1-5,TGTGCCAGCGGAAGGTCAGGGTTGGCTCAGCCCCAGCATTTT,CASGRSGLAQPQHF
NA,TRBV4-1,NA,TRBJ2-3,TGCGCCAGCAGCCAACTAGTTTTATCTCAAGATACGCAGTATTTT,CASSQLVLSQDTQYF
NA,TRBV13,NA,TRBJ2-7,TGTGCCAGCAGCGCCACGCCCGGACATTCCTACGAGCAGTACTTC,CASSATPGHSYEQYF
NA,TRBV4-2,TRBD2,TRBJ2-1,TGTGCCAGCAGCCAAATTAGCGGGAGGGCGCGGAATGAGCAGTTCTTC,CASSQISGRARNEQFF
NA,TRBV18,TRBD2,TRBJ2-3,TGTGCCAGCTCACGAGGGACTAGCGGGACGGGGTCAGATACGCAGTATTTT,CASSRGTSGTGSDTQYF
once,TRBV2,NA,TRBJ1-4,TGTGCCAGCAGTGACCACAGGGTGAATGAAAAACTGTTTTTT,CASSDHRVNEKLFF
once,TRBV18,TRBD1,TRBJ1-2,TGTGCCAGCTCACCGACCAGGGACAGGGTCTATGGCTACACCTTC,CASSPTRDRVYGYTF
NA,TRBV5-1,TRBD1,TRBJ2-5,TGCGCCAGCAGCTTGGGACCGGGACAGGGGCTAGAGACCCAGTACTTC,CASSLGPGQGLETQYF
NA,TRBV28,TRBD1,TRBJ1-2,TGTGCCAGCCTACTAAGGGGGACAGACCTCTATGGCTACACCTTC,CASLLRGTDLYGYTF
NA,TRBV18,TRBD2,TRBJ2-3,TGTGCCAGCTTCGGACTAGCGGGCGATACGCAGTATTTT,CASFGLAGDTQYF
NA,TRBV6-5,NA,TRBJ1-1,TGTGCCAGCAGTCGCCGGGATGAAGCTTTCTTT,CASSRRDEAFF
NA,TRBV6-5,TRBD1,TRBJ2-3,TGTGCCAGCAGTTACGAGGGACAGGGCGGCCCAGATACGCAGTATTTT,CASSYEGQGGPDTQYF
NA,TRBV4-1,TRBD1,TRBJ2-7,TGCGCCAGCAGCCAAGGGACAGGGGGGATCCCCTACGAGCAGTACTTC,CASSQGTGGIPYEQYF
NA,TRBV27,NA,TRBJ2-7,TGTGCCAGCAGTTCCTACCGGTACTACGAGCAGTACTTC,CASSSYRYYEQYF
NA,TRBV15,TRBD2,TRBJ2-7,TGTGCCACCAGCCCGGGGGGGCGGACCTCCTACGAGCAGTACTTC,CATSPGGRTSYEQYF
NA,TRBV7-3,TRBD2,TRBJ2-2,TGTGCCAGCAGCTTAACAATAGCGGGGGGAACCGGGGAGCTGTTTTTT,CASSLTIAGGTGELFF
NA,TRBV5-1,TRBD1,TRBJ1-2,TGCGCCAGCAGCTTGGTCGGCCAGGGGGCGCTGGGCTACACCTTC,CASSLVGQGALGYTF
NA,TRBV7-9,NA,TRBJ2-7,TGTGCCAGCAGCTTAGGAGGACAGCTCTACGAGCAGTACTTC,CASSLGGQLYEQYF